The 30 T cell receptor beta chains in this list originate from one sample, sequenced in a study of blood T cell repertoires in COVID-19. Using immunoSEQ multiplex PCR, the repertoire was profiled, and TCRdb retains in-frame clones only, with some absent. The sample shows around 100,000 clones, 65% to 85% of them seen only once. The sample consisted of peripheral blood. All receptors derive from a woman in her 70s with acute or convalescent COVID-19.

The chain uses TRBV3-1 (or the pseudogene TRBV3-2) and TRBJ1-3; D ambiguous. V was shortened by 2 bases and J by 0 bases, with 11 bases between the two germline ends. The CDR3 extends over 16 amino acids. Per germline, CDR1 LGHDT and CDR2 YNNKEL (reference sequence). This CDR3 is CASSQNRGNSGNTIYF. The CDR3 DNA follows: TGTGCCAGCAGCCAAAATCGAGGGAACTCTGGAAACACCATATATTTT.

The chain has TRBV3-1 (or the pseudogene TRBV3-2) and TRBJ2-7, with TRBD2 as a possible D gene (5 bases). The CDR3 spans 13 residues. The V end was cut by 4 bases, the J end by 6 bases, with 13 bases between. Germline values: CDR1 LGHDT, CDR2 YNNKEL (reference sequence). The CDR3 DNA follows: TGTGCCAGCAGCCCTCAAAGGGCGGGCGAGCAGTACTTC. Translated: CASSPQRAGEQYF.

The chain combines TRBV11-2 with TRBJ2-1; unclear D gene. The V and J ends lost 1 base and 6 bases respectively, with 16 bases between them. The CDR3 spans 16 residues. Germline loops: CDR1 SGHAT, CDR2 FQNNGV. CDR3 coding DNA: TGTGCCAGCAGCTTAGTCCCCAGCGCCAAGCTCAATGAGCAGTTCTTC. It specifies CASSLVPSAKLNEQFF.

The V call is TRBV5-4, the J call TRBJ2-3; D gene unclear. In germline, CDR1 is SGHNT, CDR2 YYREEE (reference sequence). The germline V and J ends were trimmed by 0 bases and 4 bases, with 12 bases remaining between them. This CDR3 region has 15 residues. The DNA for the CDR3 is TGTGCCAGCAGCTTGGGGCGCGTTGAGGCAGATACGCAGTATTTT. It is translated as CASSLGRVEADTQYF.

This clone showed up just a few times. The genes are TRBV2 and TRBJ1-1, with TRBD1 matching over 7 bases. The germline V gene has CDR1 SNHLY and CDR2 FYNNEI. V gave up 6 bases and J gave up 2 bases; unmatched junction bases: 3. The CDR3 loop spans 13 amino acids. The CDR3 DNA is TGTGCCAGCAGCCGGGACAGCAACACTGAAGCTTTCTTT. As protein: CASSRDSNTEAFF.

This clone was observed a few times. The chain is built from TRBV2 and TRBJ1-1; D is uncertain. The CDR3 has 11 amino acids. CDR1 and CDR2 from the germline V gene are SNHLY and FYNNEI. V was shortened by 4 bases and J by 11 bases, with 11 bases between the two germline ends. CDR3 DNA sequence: TGTGCCAGCAGTGGTACCCAGGATGCTTTCTTT. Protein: CASSGTQDAFF.

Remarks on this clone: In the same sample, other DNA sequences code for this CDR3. The CDR3 sequence: CASSQGRNQPQHF. The CDR3 coding sequence is TGTGCCAGCAGCCAGGGGAGAAATCAGCCCCAGCATTTT. The rearrangement uses TRBV3-1 (or the pseudogene TRBV3-2) and TRBJ1-5, with D unclear. CDR1 and CDR2 (germline): LGHDT, YNNKEL (reference sequence). The CDR3 loop spans 13 amino acids. V lost 3 bases, J lost 4 bases, and 7 bases lay in between.

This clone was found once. The CDR3 sequence is CASGLAASGGSNEQFF. For the CDR3, the DNA is TGTGCTAGTGGTTTGGCCGCTAGCGGGGGGTCCAATGAGCAGTTCTTC. The genes are TRBV12-5 and TRBJ2-1, with 11 bases identical to TRBD2. V dropped 1 base and J dropped 6; count of bases not matched to a gene: 5. Germline CDR1 and CDR2: LGHNT and FRNRAP. The CDR3 extends over 16 amino acids.

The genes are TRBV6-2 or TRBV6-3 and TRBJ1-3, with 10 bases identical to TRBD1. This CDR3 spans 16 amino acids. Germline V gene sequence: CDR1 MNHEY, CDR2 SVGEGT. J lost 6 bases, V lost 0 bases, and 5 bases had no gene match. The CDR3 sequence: CASSYSPDRGENTIYF. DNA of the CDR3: TGTGCCAGCAGTTACTCTCCGGACAGGGGGGAAAACACCATATATTTT.

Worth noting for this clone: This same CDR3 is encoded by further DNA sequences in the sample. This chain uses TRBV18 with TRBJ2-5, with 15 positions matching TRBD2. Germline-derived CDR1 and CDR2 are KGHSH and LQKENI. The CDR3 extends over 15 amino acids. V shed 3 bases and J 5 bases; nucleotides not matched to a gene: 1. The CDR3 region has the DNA TGTGCCAGCTCACCGGGACTAGCGGGAGGTGAGACCCAGTACTTC. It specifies CASSPGLAGGETQYF.

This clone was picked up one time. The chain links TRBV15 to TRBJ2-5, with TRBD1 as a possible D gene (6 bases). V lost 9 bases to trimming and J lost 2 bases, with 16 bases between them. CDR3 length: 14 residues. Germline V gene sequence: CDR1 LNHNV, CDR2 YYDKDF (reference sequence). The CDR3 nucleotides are TGTGCCACTACACCCCACAGGGCTCAAGAGACCCAGTACTTC. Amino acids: CATTPHRAQETQYF. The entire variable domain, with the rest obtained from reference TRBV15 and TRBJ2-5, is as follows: DAMVIQNPRYQVTQFGKPVTLSCSQTLNHNVMYWYQQKSSQAPKLLFHYYDKDFNNEADTPDNFQSRRPNTSFCFLDIRSPGLGDTAMYLCATTPHRAQETQYFGPGTRLLVL.

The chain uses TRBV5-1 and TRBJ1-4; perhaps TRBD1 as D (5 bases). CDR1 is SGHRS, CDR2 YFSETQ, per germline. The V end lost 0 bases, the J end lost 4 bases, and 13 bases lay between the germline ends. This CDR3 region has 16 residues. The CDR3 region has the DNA TGCGCCAGCAGCTTGGGCGGGGGTCAGCGTAATGAAAAACTGTTTTTT. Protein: CASSLGGGQRNEKLFF.

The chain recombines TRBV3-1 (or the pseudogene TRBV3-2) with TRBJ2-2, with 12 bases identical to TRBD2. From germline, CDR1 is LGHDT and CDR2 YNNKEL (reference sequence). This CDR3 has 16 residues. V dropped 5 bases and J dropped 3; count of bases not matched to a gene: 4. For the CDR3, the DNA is TGTGCCAGCAGCACCCGACTAGCGGGAGACACCGGGGAGCTGTTTTTT. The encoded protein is CASSTRLAGDTGELFF.

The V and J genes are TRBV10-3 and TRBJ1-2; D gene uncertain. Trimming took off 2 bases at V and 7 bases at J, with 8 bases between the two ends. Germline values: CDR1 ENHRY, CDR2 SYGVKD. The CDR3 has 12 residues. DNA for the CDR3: TGTGCCATCAGTGAGGAGGGCTCTGGCTACACCTTC. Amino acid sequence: CAISEEGSGYTF.

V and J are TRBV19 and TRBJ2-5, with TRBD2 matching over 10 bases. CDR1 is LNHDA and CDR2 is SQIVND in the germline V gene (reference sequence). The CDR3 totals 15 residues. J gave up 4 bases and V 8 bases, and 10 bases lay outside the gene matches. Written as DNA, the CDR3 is TGTGCCAGTGGACCAGGCCTAGCGGGAGCAGAGACCCAGTACTTC. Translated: CASGPGLAGAETQYF.

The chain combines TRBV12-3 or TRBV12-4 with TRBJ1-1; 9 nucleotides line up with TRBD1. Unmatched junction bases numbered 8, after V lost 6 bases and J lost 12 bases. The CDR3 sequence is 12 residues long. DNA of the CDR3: TGTGCCAGCAGGGACGGGACAGGGTGGACTTTCTTT. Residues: CASRDGTGWTFF.

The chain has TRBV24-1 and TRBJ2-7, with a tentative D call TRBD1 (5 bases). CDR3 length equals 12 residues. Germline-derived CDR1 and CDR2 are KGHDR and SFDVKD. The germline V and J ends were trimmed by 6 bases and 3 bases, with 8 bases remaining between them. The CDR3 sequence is CATSSTDYEQYF. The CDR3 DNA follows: TGTGCCACCAGTTCGACAGACTACGAGCAGTACTTC.

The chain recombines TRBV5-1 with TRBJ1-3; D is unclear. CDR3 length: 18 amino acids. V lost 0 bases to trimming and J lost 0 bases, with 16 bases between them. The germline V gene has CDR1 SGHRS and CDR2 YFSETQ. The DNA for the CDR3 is TGCGCCAGCAGCTTGGGGGCAGGCCCACCAAGCTCTGGAAACACCATATATTTT. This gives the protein CASSLGAGPPSSGNTIYF.

The CDR3 sequence is CASSFGTGGLETQYF. The CDR3 nucleotides read TGTGCCAGCAGCTTTGGGACAGGAGGCTTGGAGACCCAGTACTTC. The chain has TRBV7-8 and TRBJ2-5, with 8 nucleotides matching TRBD1. There are 15 residues in the CDR3. The germline V gene has CDR1 SGHVS and CDR2 FQNEAQ. J gave up 5 bases and V 3 bases, and 8 bases lay outside the gene matches.

The CDR3 reads CASSTSGGGYGYTF. The CDR3 coding sequence is TGTGCCAGCAGTACCTCAGGGGGAGGCTATGGCTACACCTTC. The chain employs TRBV6-5 and TRBJ1-2; 7 nucleotides line up with TRBD1. The CDR3 has 14 amino acids. The V and J ends lost 5 bases and 4 bases, in that order; junction bases with no gene match: 7. Germline CDR1 is MNHEY and CDR2 is SVGAGI.

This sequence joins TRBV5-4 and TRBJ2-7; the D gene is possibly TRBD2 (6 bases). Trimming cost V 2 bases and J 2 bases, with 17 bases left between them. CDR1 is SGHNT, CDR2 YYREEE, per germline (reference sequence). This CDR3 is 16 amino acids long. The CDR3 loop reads CASSLYRDSATYEQYF. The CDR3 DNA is TGTGCCAGCAGCTTATACCGGGACTCCGCCACCTACGAGCAGTACTTC.

CDR3 DNA sequence: TGCGCCAGCAGCGCCTCTAGCGGGGGCTCCTACGAGCAGTACTTC. Translation gives CASSASSGGSYEQYF. The chain is built from TRBV5-1 and TRBJ2-7, with 10 bases identical to TRBD2. The CDR3 length is 15 residues. V lost 4 bases, J lost 0 bases, and 4 bases stayed unmatched. Germline V CDR1 and CDR2: SGHRS, YFSETQ.

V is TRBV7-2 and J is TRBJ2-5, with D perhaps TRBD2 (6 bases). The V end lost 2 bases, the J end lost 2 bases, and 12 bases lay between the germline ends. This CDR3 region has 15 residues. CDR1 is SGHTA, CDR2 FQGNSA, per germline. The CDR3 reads CASSLSAGKQETQYF. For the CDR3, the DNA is TGTGCCAGCAGCTTATCCGCGGGGAAACAAGAGACCCAGTACTTC.

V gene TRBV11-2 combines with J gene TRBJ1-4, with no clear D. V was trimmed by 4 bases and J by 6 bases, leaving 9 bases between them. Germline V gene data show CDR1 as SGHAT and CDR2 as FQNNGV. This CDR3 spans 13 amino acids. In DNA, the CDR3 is TGTGCCAGCAGCTCCGGGTCCTATGAAAAACTGTTTTTT. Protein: CASSSGSYEKLFF. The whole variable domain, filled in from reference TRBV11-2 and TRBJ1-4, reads EAGVAQSPRYKIIEKRQSVAFWCNPISGHATLYWYQQILGQGPKLLIQFQNNGVVDDSQLPKDRFSAERLKGVDSTLKIQPAKLEDSAVYLCASSSGSYEKLFFGSGTQLSVL.

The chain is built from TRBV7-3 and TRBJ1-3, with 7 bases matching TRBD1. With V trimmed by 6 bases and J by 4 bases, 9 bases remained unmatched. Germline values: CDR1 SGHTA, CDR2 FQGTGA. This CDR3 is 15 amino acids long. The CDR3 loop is CASSSTGAAGNTIYF. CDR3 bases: TGTGCCAGCAGTTCAACAGGGGCGGCAGGAAACACCATATATTTT.

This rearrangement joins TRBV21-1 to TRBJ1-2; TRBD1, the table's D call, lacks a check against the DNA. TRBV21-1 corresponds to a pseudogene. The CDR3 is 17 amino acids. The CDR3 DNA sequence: TGTGCCAGCAGTGTACCGGGACAGGGCTCCTTTAACTATGGCTACACCTTC. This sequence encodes CASSVPGQGSFNYGYTF.

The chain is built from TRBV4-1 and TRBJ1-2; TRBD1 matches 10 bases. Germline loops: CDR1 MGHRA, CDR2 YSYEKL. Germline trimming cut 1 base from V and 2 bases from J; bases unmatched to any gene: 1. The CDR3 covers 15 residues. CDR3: CASSQGDRGNYGYTF. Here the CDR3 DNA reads TGCGCCAGCAGCCAAGGGGACAGGGGAAACTATGGCTACACCTTC.

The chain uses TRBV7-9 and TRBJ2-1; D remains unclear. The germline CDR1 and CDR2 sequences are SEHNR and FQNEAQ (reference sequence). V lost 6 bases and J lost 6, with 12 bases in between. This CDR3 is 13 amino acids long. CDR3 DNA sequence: TGTGCCAGCAGGTTGGACCAACTCAATGAGCAGTTCTTC. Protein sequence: CASRLDQLNEQFF.

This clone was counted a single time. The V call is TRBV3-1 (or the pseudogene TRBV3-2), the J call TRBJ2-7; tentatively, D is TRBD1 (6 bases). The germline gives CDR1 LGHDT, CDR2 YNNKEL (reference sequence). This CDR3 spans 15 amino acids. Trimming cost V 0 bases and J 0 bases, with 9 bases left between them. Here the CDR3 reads CASSQDTGHSYEQYF. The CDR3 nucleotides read TGTGCCAGCAGCCAAGATACGGGACACTCCTACGAGCAGTACTTC.

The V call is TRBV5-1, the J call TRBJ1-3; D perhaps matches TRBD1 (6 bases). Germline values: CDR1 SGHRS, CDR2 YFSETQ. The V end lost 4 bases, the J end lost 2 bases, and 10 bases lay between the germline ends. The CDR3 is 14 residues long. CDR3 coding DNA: TGCGCCAGCAGCCTACAGGGTACTGGAAACACCATATATTTT. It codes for CASSLQGTGNTIYF.